These 26 T cell receptor beta chains share one sample of origin, sequenced in a study of blood T cell repertoires in COVID-19. The data were produced by immunoSEQ multiplex PCR, yet TCRdb's version contains in-frame clones alone and is incomplete. The repertoire includes about 180,000 clones, about four fifths of them detected once, and 8.1% sits in the top ten. What was sequenced was peripheral blood. These receptors all come from a woman aged 55-69 years with COVID-19, enrolled during active disease.

This clone is a singleton in its sample. V gene TRBV7-9 combines with J gene TRBJ2-3; 7 bases are a match to TRBD2. Germline V gene sequence: CDR1 SEHNR, CDR2 FQNEAQ (reference sequence). The CDR3 runs 15 residues. V trimming: 4 bases; J trimming: 0 bases; junction bases outside the gene matches: 4. For the CDR3, the DNA is TGTGCCAGCAGCTCGGGGACTACGAGCACAGATACGCAGTATTTT. It translates to CASSSGTTSTDTQYF. Drawing the rest from reference TRBV7-9 and TRBJ2-3, the complete variable domain is DTGVSQNPRHKITKRGQNVTFRCDPISEHNRLYWYRQTLGQGPEFLTYFQNEAQLEKSRLLSDRFSAERPKGSFSTLEIQRTEQGDSAMYLCASSSGTTSTDTQYFGPGTRLTVL.

The V call is TRBV4-2, the J call TRBJ1-6; D is ambiguous. The CDR3 extends over 13 amino acids. Germline V lookup: CDR1 LGHNA, CDR2 YNFKEQ. Trimming shortened V by 2 bases and J by 10 bases, and 9 bases separated the two germline ends. The CDR3 sequence is CASSQTPTSPLHF. CDR3 sequence (DNA): TGTGCCAGCAGCCAAACACCGACATCACCCCTCCACTTT.

The V call is TRBV7-2, the J call TRBJ2-3; 7 nucleotides align to TRBD2. The V segment lost 2 bases and the J segment 7 bases; nucleotides outside the gene matches: 6. This CDR3 is built from 14 residues. Germline assignment: CDR1 SGHTA and CDR2 FQGNSA. CDR3 sequence reads: CASSLPGTTYTQYF. The DNA of the CDR3 is TGTGCCAGCAGCTTACCCGGGACTACCTATACGCAGTATTTT.

This chain joins TRBV29-1 and TRBJ2-7, with a possible D match to TRBD1 (6 bases). Germline CDR1 and CDR2: SQVTM and ANQGSEA. Trimming removed 6 bases at V and 3 bases at J, with 12 bases between. This CDR3 region has 12 residues. CDR3 nucleotide sequence: TGCAGCGTAACAGGACAGTACTACGAGCAGTACTTC. Translation: CSVTGQYYEQYF.

The chain uses TRBV27 and TRBJ2-1; D is possibly TRBD2 (5 bases). Germline CDR1 and CDR2: MNHEY and SMNVEV (reference sequence). V was pared by 5 bases and J by 2 bases, with 16 bases between. This CDR3 contains 16 residues. The CDR3 here is CASSRKERNPYNEQFF. The CDR3 nucleotides read TGTGCCAGCAGTCGCAAAGAGCGGAATCCCTACAATGAGCAGTTCTTC.

The V call is TRBV3-1 (or the pseudogene TRBV3-2), the J call TRBJ2-5; 11 nucleotides align to TRBD1. The CDR3 loop spans 15 amino acids. Germline V gene data show CDR1 as LGHDT and CDR2 as YNNKEL (reference sequence). Losses at the gene ends were 3 bases for V and 4 bases for J; bases not matched to a gene: 4. The CDR3 region is CASSHGTGGGETQYF. Here the CDR3 DNA reads TGTGCCAGCAGCCATGGGACAGGGGGGGGAGAGACCCAGTACTTC.

V and J are TRBV7-9 and TRBJ2-5, with D uncertain. Germline assignment: CDR1 SEHNR and CDR2 FQNEAQ (reference sequence). V lost 2 bases and J 5 bases, leaving 6 bases between the germline ends. The CDR3 runs to 12 residues. CDR3: CASSLIGETQYF. DNA for the CDR3: TGTGCCAGCAGCTTAATCGGGGAGACCCAGTACTTC.

The chain joins TRBV5-5 to TRBJ1-2; TRBD1 matches at 7 bases. CDR1 and CDR2 (germline): SGHKS, YYEKEE (reference sequence). The CDR3 is made up of 13 amino acids. V was pared by 4 bases and J by 2 bases, with 2 bases of the junction left unmatched. The CDR3 spells CASSPTGNYGYTF. The CDR3, as DNA: TGTGCCAGCAGCCCGACAGGGAACTATGGCTACACCTTC.

The chain recombines TRBV6-5 with TRBJ2-1, with 9 bases identical to TRBD1. After removal of 5 bases from V and 5 bases from J, the junction contained 4 bases not matched to a gene. Germline V lookup: CDR1 MNHEY, CDR2 SVGAGI. The CDR3 is 14 residues long. Here the CDR3 reads CASSSRDRDNEQFF. CDR3 sequence (DNA): TGTGCCAGCAGTAGTAGGGACAGGGACAATGAGCAGTTCTTC.

This clone turned up a few times. The chain joins TRBV28 to TRBJ1-2, with D unresolved. V was shortened by 2 bases and J by 2 bases, with 9 bases between the two germline ends. The V gene's germline CDR1 is MDHEN and CDR2 SYDVKM. The CDR3 consists of 14 residues. Written as DNA, the CDR3 is TGTGCCAGCAGTTTAGAGCCTGCGAACTATGGCTACACCTTC. This gives the protein CASSLEPANYGYTF.

The count of this clone is one. CDR3 DNA: TGTGCCTGGGGACAGGGGAATGGCTACACCTTC. Translating it yields CAWGQGNGYTF. The chain is built from TRBV30 and TRBJ1-2, with 9 bases that match TRBD1. Germline-derived CDR1 and CDR2 are GTSNPN and SVGIG (reference sequence). V lost 5 bases, J lost 6 bases, and 1 base stayed unmatched. This CDR3 is 11 amino acids long.

The chain employs TRBV10-2 and TRBJ1-5; D not resolved. Germline values: CDR1 WSHSY, CDR2 SAAADI. The CDR3 totals 13 residues. Trimming cost V 0 bases and J 9 bases, with 9 bases left between them. Here the CDR3 DNA reads TGCGCCAGCAGTGAGTCGAGGCTGGCGCCCCAGCATTTT. Its protein product is CASSESRLAPQHF.

V gene TRBV9 combines with J gene TRBJ2-5; 10 bases fit TRBD1. The germline V gene encodes CDR1 SGDLS and CDR2 YYNGEE. Trimming cost V 3 bases and J 5 bases; bases outside gene matches: 10. The length of the CDR3 is 16 residues. Here the CDR3 DNA reads TGTGCCAGCAGCGCTAGGGGGACAGGGGCAGGGGAGACCCAGTACTTC. Translated: CASSARGTGAGETQYF.

The CDR3 spells CASSIAGDNEQFF. The CDR3 region has the DNA TGTGCCAGTAGTATAGCGGGGGACAATGAGCAGTTCTTC. V is TRBV19 and J is TRBJ2-1; D perhaps matches TRBD2 (6 bases). V shed 1 base and J shed 5 bases, with 6 bases lying between them. Germline V gene sequence: CDR1 LNHDA, CDR2 SQIVND (reference sequence). The CDR3 consists of 13 residues.

The chain is built from TRBV12-3 or TRBV12-4 and TRBJ2-1; D possibly corresponds to TRBD1 (6 bases). The CDR3 covers 12 residues. Trimming stripped 3 bases from V and 8 bases from J, with 8 bases between. The CDR3 nucleotides are TGTGCCAGCAGTTTTACAGGGCATGAGCAGTTCTTC. Translating gives CASSFTGHEQFF.

This rearrangement joins TRBV28 to TRBJ2-7, with TRBD1 matching over 8 bases. Germline-derived CDR1 and CDR2 are MDHEN and SYDVKM. This CDR3 is built from 16 residues. V lost 6 bases and J lost 1; bases outside the gene matches: 11. CDR3 region: CASRPGAGQASYEQYF. CDR3 DNA: TGTGCCAGCAGGCCAGGCGCGGGACAGGCATCCTACGAGCAGTACTTC.

V and J are TRBV12-5 and TRBJ2-3, with TRBD2 identical over 13 bases. This CDR3 has 16 residues. V gave up 7 bases and J gave up 2 bases; unmatched junction bases: 6. Germline CDR1 and CDR2: LGHNT and FRNRAP. The CDR3 region is CASASGLAGDTDTQYF. Written as DNA, the CDR3 is TGTGCTAGTGCTTCCGGACTAGCGGGGGACACAGATACGCAGTATTTT.

The chain links TRBV6-2 or TRBV6-3 to TRBJ1-2; TRBD1 matches at 7 bases. V lost 5 bases, J lost 4 bases, and 7 bases stayed unmatched. Germline V gene lookup returns CDR1 MNHEY and CDR2 SVGEGT. This CDR3 has 14 residues. The CDR3 region is CASSEGASFYGYTF. CDR3 bases: TGTGCCAGCAGTGAGGGGGCCAGCTTCTATGGCTACACCTTC.

The chain carries TRBV19 and TRBJ2-4; 12 bases match TRBD2. J was trimmed by 8 bases and V by 3 bases; bases with no gene match: 2. The CDR3 runs to 14 residues. Germline-derived CDR1 and CDR2 are LNHDA and SQIVND (reference sequence). CDR3 nucleotides: TGTGCCAGTAGTATCAGACTAGCGGGGGACATTCAGTACTTC. Its translation is CASSIRLAGDIQYF.

The chain uses TRBV11-2 and TRBJ1-1; TRBD1 might be the D (6 bases). V was cut by 6 bases and J by 6 bases, with 14 bases left in between. CDR1 and CDR2 (germline): SGHAT, FQNNGV. The CDR3 spans 13 residues. CDR3 in amino acids: CASSLQGSPEAFF. DNA of the CDR3: TGTGCCAGCAGTCTACAGGGATCTCCTGAAGCTTTCTTT.

This clone came up many times. The chain couples TRBV5-1 to TRBJ1-1, with 9 bases identical to TRBD1. Germline assignment: CDR1 SGHRS and CDR2 YFSETQ. V lost 3 bases to trimming and J lost 1 base; unmatched junction nucleotides: 1. The CDR3 has 14 residues. The CDR3 protein is CASSWGQGNTEAFF. The CDR3 nucleotides read TGCGCCAGCAGCTGGGGACAGGGGAACACTGAAGCTTTCTTT.

The genes are TRBV3-1 (or the pseudogene TRBV3-2) and TRBJ2-7; D not resolved. Trimming cost V 8 bases and J 4 bases, with 9 bases left between them. CDR1 is LGHDT, CDR2 YNNKEL, per germline (reference sequence). This CDR3 contains 11 residues. The CDR3 coding sequence is TGTGCCAGCTCCGCGGCTTACGAGCAGTACTTC. It is translated as CASSAAYEQYF.

The rearrangement uses TRBV7-8 and TRBJ2-7, with no clear D. With 5 bases removed from V and 7 bases from J, the gap between germline ends came to 12 bases. The CDR3 sequence is 12 residues long. The germline CDR1 and CDR2 sequences are SGHVS and FQNEAQ. This CDR3 is CASSPQSWEQYF. The CDR3 coding sequence is TGTGCCAGCAGCCCCCAGTCGTGGGAGCAGTACTTC. Complete variable domain (other parts from reference TRBV7-8 and TRBJ2-7): GAGVSQSPRYKVAKRGQDVALRCDPISGHVSLFWYQQALGQGPEFLTYFQNEAQLDKSGLPSDRFFAERPEGSVSTLKIQRTQQEDSAVYLCASSPQSWEQYFGPGTRLTVT.

On this clone itself: The conserved phenylalanine or tryptophan normally closing the CDR3 is absent here, so this likely arose from a read error. Because the CDR3's place on the DNA is in doubt, the DNA is left out and the CDR3 is given as listed by TCRdb. This chain uses TRBV21-1 with TRBJ1-2; the listed D gene, TRBD1, was not tested against the DNA. TRBV21-1 is given as a pseudogene. The CDR3 length is 11 residues, termini included. The CDR3 sequence: CASSNRTVRLT.

The chain is built from TRBV12-5 and TRBJ2-2; no clear D. CDR1 and CDR2 from the germline V gene are LGHNT and FRNRAP. This CDR3 region has 13 residues. The germline V and J ends were trimmed by 1 base and 6 bases, with 6 bases remaining between them. The CDR3 reads CASGLDQAGELFF. Written as DNA, the CDR3 is TGTGCTAGTGGTTTGGACCAGGCCGGGGAGCTGTTTTTT.

The rearrangement joins TRBV5-1 to TRBJ2-7, with D perhaps matching TRBD1 (6 bases). This CDR3 has 14 residues. Trimming removed 3 bases from V and 0 bases from J, with 10 bases in between. Germline assignment: CDR1 SGHRS and CDR2 YFSETQ. CDR3: CASSSQQGSYEQYF. The CDR3 DNA reads as TGCGCCAGCAGCTCGCAACAGGGCTCCTACGAGCAGTACTTC.